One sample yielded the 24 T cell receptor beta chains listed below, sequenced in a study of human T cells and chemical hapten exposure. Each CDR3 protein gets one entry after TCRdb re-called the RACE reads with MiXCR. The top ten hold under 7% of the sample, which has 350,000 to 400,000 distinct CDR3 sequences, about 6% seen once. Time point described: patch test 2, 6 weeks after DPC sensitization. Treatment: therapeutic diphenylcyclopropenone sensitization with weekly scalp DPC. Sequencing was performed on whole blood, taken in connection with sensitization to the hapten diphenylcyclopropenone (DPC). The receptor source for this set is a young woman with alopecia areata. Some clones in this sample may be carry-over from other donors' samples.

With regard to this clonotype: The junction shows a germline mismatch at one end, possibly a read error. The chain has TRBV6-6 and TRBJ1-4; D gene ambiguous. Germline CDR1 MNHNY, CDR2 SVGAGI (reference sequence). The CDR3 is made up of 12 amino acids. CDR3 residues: CASALLNEQLFF. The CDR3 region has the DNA TGTGCCAGCGCACTCCTTAATGAACAACTGTTTTTT.

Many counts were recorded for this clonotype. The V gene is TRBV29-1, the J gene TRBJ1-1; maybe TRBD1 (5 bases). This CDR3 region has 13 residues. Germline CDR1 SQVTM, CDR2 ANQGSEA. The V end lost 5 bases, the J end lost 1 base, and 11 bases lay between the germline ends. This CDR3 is CSVLNRRNTEAFF. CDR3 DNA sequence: TGCAGCGTTCTTAACAGGCGGAACACTGAAGCTTTCTTT.

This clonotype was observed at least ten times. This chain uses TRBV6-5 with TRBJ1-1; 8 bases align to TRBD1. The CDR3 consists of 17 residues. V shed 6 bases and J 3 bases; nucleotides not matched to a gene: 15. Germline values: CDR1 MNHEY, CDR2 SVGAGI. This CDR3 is CASSSYRDRKRDTEAFF. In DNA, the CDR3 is TGTGCCAGCAGCTCATACCGGGACAGGAAGAGGGACACTGAAGCTTTCTTT.

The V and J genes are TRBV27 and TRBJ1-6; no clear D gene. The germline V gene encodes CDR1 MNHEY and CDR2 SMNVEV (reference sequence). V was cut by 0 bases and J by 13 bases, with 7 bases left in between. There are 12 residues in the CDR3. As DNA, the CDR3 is TGTGCCAGCAGTTTATCCCGGGGTCCCCTCCACTTT. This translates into CASSLSRGPLHF.

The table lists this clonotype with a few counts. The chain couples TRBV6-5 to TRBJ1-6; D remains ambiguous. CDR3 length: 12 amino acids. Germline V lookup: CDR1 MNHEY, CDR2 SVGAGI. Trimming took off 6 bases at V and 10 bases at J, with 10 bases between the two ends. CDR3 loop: CASRHSGSPLHF. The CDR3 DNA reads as TGTGCCAGCAGGCACTCGGGGTCACCCCTCCACTTT.

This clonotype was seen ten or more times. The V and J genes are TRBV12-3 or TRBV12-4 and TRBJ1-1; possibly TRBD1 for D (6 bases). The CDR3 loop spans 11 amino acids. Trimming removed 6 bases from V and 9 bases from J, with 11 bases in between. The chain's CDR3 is CASSRGYQAFF. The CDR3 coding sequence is TGTGCCAGCAGCAGGGGTTATCAAGCTTTCTTT.

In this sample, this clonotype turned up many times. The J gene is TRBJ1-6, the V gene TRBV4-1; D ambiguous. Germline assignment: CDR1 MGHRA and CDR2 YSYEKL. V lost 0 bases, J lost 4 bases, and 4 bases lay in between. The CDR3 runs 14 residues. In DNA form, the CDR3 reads TGCGCCAGCAGCCAAGATGGGTATAATTCACCCCTCCACTTT. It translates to CASSQDGYNSPLHF.

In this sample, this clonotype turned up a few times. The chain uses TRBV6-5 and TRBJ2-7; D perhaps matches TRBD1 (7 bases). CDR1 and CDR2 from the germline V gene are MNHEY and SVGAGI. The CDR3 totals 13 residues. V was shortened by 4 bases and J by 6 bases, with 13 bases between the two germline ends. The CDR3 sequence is CASSSPGGSEQYF. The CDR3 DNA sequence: TGTGCCAGCAGTTCGCCAGGGGGGTCCGAGCAGTACTTC.

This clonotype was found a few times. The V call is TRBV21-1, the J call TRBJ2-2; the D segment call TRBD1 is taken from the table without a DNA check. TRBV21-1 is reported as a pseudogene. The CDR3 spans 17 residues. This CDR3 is CASSPGLQRANTGELFF. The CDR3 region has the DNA TGTGCCAGCAGCCCCGGACTCCAGAGAGCGAACACCGGGGAGCTGTTTTTT.

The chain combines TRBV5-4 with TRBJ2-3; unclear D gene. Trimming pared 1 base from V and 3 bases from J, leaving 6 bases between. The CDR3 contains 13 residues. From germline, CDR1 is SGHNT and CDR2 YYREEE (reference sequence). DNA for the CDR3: TGTGCCAGCAGCTTGTCTTGGACAGATACGCAGTATTTT. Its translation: CASSLSWTDTQYF. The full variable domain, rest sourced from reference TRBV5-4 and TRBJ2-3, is ETGVTQSPTHLIKTRGQQVTLRCSSQSGHNTVSWYQQALGQGPQFIFQYYREEENGRGNFPPRFSGLQFPNYSSELNVNALELDDSALYLCASSLSWTDTQYFGPGTRLTVL.

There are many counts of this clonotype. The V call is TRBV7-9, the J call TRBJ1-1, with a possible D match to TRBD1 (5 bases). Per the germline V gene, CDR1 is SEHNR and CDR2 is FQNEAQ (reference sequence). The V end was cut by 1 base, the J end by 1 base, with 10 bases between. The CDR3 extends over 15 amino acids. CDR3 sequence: CASSLVRGRNTEAFF. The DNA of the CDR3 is TGTGCCAGCAGCTTAGTCCGGGGCCGGAACACTGAAGCTTTCTTT.

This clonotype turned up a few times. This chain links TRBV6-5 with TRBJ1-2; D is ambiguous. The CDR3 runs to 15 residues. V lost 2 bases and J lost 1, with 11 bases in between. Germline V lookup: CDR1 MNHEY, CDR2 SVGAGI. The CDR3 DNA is TGTGCCAGCAGTTACGGGCGTGGCTATAACTATGGCTACACCTTC. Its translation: CASSYGRGYNYGYTF.

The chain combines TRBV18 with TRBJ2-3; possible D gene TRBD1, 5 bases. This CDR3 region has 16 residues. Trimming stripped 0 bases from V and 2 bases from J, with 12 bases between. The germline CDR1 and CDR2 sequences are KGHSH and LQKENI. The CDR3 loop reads CASSPPGAAPTDTQYF. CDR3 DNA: TGTGCCAGCTCACCACCTGGGGCGGCTCCCACAGATACGCAGTATTTT.

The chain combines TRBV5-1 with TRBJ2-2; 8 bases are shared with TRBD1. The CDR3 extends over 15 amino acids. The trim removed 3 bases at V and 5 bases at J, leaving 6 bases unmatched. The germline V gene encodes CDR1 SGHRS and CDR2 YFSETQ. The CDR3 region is CASSSRTGMTGELFF. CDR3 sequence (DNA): TGCGCCAGCAGCTCTCGGACAGGGATGACCGGGGAGCTGTTTTTT.

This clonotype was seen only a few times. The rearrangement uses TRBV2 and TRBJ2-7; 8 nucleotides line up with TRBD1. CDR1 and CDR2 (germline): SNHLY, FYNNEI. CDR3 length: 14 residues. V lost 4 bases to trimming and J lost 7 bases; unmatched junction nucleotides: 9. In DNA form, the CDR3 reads TGTGCCAGCAGTGGGCACAGGGGGTGGAATGAGCAGTACTTC. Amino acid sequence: CASSGHRGWNEQYF.

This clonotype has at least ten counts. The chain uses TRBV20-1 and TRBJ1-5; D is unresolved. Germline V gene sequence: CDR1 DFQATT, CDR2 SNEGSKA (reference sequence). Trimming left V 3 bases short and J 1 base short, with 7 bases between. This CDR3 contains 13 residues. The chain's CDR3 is CSASWASNQPQHF. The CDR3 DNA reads TGCAGTGCTAGTTGGGCGAGCAATCAGCCCCAGCATTTT.

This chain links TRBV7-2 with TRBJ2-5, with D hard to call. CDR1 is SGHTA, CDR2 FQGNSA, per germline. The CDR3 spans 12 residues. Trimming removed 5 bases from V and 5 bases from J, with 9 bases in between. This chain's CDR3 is CASSKTLETQYF. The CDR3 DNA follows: TGTGCCAGCAGCAAGACCTTGGAGACCCAGTACTTC. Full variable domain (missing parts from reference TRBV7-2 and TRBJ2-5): GAGVSQSPSNKVTEKGKDVELRCDPISGHTALYWYRQSLGQGLEFLIYFQGNSAPDKSGLPSDRFSAERTGGSVSTLTIQRTQQEDSAVYLCASSKTLETQYFGPGTRLLVL.

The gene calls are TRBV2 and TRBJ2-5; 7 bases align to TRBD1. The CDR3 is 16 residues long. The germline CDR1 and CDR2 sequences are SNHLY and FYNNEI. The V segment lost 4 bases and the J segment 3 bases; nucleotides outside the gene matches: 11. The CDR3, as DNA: TGTGCCAGCAGTGTTGGGCAGGGGGAGATTGAAGAGACCCAGTACTTC. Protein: CASSVGQGEIEETQYF.

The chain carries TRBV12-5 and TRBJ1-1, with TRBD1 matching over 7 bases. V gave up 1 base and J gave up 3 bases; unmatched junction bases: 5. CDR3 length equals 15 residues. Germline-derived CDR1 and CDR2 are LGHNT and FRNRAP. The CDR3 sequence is CASGLDFTGDTEAFF. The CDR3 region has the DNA TGTGCTAGTGGTTTGGACTTTACAGGGGACACTGAAGCTTTCTTT.

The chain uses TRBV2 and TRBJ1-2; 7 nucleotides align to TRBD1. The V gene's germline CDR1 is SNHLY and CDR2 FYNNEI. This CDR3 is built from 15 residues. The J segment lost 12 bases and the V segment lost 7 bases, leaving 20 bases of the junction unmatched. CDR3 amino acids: CASTASSGQHTGNTF. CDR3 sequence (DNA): TGTGCCAGCACCGCCTCGTCGGGACAGCATACCGGCAACACCTTC. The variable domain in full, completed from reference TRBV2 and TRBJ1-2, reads EPEVTQTPSHQVTQMGQEVILRCVPISNHLYFYWYRQILGQKVEFLVSFYNNEISEKSEIFDDQFSVERPDGSNFTLKIRSTKLEDSAMYFCASTASSGQHTGNTFGSGTRLTVV.

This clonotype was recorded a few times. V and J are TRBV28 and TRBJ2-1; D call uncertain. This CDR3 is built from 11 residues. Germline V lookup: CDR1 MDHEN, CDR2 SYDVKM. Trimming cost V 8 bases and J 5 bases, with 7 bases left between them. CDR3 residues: CASYLNNEQFF. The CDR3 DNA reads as TGTGCCAGCTACCTGAACAATGAGCAGTTCTTC.

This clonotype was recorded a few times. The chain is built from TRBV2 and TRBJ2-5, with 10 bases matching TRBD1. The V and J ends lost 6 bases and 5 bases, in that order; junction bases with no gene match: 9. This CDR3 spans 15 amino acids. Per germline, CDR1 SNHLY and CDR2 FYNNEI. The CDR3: CASRTGGARKETQYF. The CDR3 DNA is TGTGCCAGCAGGACAGGGGGCGCTCGGAAGGAGACCCAGTACTTC.

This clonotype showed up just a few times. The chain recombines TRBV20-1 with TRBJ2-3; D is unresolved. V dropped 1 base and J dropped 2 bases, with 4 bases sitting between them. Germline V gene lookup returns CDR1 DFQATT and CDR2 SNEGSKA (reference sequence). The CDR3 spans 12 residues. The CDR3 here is CSARVDTDTQYF. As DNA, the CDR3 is TGCAGTGCTAGAGTTGACACAGATACGCAGTATTTT.

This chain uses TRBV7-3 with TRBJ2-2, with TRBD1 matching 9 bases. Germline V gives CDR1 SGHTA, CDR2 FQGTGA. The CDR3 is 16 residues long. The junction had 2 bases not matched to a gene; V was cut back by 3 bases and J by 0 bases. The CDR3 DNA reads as TGTGCCAGCAGCTTGACAGGGGGATCGAACACCGGGGAGCTGTTTTTT. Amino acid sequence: CASSLTGGSNTGELFF.